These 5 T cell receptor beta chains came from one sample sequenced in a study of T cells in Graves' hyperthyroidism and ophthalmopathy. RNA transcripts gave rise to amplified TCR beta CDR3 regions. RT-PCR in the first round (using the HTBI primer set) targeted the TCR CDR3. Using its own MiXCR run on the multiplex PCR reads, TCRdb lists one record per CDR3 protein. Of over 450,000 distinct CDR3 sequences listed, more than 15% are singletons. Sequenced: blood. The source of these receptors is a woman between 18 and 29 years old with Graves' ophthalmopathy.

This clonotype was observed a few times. CDR3: CASSSRSYEQYF. CDR3 bases: TGTGCCAGCAGCTCCAGGTCCTACGAGCAGTACTTC. V is TRBV6-1 and J is TRBJ2-7; D unresolved. Trimming took off 6 bases at V and 1 base at J, with 7 bases between the two ends. CDR3 length: 12 residues. Germline CDR1 MNHNS, CDR2 SASEGT.

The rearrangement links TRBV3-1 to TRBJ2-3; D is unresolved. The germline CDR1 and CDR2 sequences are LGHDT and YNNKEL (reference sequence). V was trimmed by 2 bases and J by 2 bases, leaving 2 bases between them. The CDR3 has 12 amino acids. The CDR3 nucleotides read TGTGCCAGCAGCCAATTCACAGATACGCAGTATTTT. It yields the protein CASSQFTDTQYF.

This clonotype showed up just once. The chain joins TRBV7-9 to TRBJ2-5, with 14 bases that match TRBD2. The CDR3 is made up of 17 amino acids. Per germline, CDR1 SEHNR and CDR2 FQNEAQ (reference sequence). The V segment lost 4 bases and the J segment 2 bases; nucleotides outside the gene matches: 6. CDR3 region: CASSYQGLAGEQETQYF. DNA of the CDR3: TGTGCCAGCAGCTACCAGGGACTAGCGGGAGAACAAGAGACCCAGTACTTC.

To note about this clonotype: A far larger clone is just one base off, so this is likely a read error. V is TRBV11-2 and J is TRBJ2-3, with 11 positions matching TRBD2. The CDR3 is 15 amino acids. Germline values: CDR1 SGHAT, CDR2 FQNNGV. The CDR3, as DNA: TGTGCCAGCAGCTTACTAGCGGGAGGCACAGGTACGCAGTATTTT. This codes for CASSLLAGGTGTQYF.

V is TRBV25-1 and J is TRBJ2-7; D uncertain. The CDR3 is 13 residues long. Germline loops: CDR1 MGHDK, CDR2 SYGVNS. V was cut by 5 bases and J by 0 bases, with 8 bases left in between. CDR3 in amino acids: CASSSPGSYEQYF. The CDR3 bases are TGTGCCAGCAGTTCCCCGGGCTCCTACGAGCAGTACTTC.